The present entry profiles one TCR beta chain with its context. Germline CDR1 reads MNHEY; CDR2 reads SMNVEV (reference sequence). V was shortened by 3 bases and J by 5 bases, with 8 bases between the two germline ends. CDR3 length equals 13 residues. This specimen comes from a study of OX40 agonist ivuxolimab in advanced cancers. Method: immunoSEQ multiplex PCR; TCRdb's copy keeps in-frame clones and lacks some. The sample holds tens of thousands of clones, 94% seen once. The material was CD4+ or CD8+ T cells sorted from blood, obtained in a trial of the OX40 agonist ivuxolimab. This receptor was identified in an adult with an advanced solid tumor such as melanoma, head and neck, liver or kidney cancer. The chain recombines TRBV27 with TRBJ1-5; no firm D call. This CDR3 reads CASSFSGYQPQHF. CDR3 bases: TGTGCCAGCAGTTTTTCCGGGTATCAGCCCCAGCATTTT.